The 8 T cell receptor beta chains below all came from one sample that was sequenced in a study of blood T cells in healthy people across ages. A sample-barcoded 5' primer and a J-beta primer mix were used in a second PCR of roughly 7 to 12 cycles. MiXCR, applied by TCRdb to the 5' RACE reads, yields one record per CDR3 protein. The data contain nearly 800,000 distinct CDR3 sequences, more than 20% of them singletons. These data are also associated with another study on T cells of mothers and their children.

The specimen sequenced was blood. These receptors all stem from a boy younger than 18 in good health.

V and J are TRBV4-3 and TRBJ2-7; D is perhaps TRBD2 (6 bases). There are 15 residues in the CDR3. V gave up 0 bases and J gave up 6 bases, with 15 bases separating them. Germline values: CDR1 LGHNA, CDR2 YSLEER. The CDR3 nucleotides read TGCGCCAGCAGCCAAGATCGGGGGACCCCTAGCGAGCAGTACTTC. This encodes CASSQDRGTPSEQYF.

This chain links TRBV7-3 with TRBJ2-5; TRBD1 might be the D (7 bases). Judging by the DNA end, TRBJ2-1 fits better; the J call may be wrong. There are 13 residues in the CDR3. The germline gives CDR1 SGHTA, CDR2 FQGTGA. The chain's CDR3 is CASSSGTAGEQFF. CDR3 DNA: TGTGCCAGCAGCTCCGGGACAGCGGGTGAGCAGTTCTTC.

The genes are TRBV29-1 and TRBJ2-3, with 11 bases identical to TRBD2. The trim removed 6 bases at V and 5 bases at J, leaving 7 bases unmatched. This CDR3 has 14 residues. Germline V gene sequence: CDR1 SQVTM, CDR2 ANQGSEA. The chain's CDR3 is CSVTYSGGEDTQYF. Here the CDR3 DNA reads TGCAGCGTGACCTATAGCGGGGGGGAAGATACGCAGTATTTT.

This clonotype was observed a few times. The chain recombines TRBV9 with TRBJ2-3; D gene uncertain. The V end lost 3 bases, the J end lost 4 bases, and 18 bases lay between the germline ends. The CDR3 is made up of 16 amino acids. The germline gives CDR1 SGDLS, CDR2 YYNGEE. The CDR3 nucleotides read TGTGCCAGCAGCGAGGGCTACCGAAGCCCCTCAGATACGCAGTATTTT. Translation gives CASSEGYRSPSDTQYF.

This clonotype was found a few times. The V and J genes are TRBV7-9 and TRBJ1-5; D perhaps matches TRBD1 (5 bases). Trimming took 5 bases from V and 7 from J, leaving 12 bases between them. The germline gives CDR1 SEHNR, CDR2 FQNEAQ (reference sequence). The CDR3 has 13 residues. The CDR3 is CASSRGKGQPQHF. The CDR3 region has the DNA TGTGCCAGCAGCCGGGGGAAGGGGCAGCCCCAGCATTTT.

Comments on this clonotype: One end of the junction is discordant with germline, which a read error may explain. The chain joins TRBV2 to TRBJ1-6, with D hard to call. This CDR3 comprises 13 residues. Looked up from germline, CDR1 is SNHLY and CDR2 is FYNNEI. CDR3 nucleotides: TGTGCCAGCAAAGAGGCGGAGGGTTCACCCCTCCGCTTT. This sequence encodes CASKEAEGSPLRF. The whole variable domain, filled in from reference TRBV2 and TRBJ1-6, reads EPEVTQTPSHQVTQMGQEVILRCVPISNHLYFYWYRQILGQKVEFLVSFYNNEISEKSEIFDDQFSVERPDGSNFTLKIRSTKLEDSAMYFCASKEAEGSPLRFGNGTRLTVT.

In the case of this clonotype: A read error may produce the germline difference seen at one junction end. V usage is TRBV7-2 and J usage is TRBJ2-3; 13 bases are shared with TRBD2. The length of the CDR3 is 16 residues. From germline, CDR1 is SGHTA and CDR2 FQGNSA. CDR3 in amino acids: CASNRRTSGGTDTQYF. CDR3 sequence (DNA): TGCGCCAGCAACCGGAGGACTAGCGGGGGTACAGATACGCAGTATTTT.

This clonotype was counted between two and nine times. V and J are TRBV7-9 and TRBJ2-7; D is uncertain. Trimming cost V 5 bases and J 4 bases, with 12 bases left between them. Germline V gene lookup returns CDR1 SEHNR and CDR2 FQNEAQ (reference sequence). This CDR3 spans 13 amino acids. CDR3 sequence: CASSNGRRYEQYF. CDR3 nucleotide sequence: TGTGCCAGCAGCAATGGTAGGCGGTACGAGCAGTACTTC. The complete variable domain, with remaining parts taken from reference TRBV7-9 and TRBJ2-7, reads DTGVSQNPRHKITKRGQNVTFRCDPISEHNRLYWYRQTLGQGPEFLTYFQNEAQLEKSRLLSDRFSAERPKGSFSTLEIQRTEQGDSAMYLCASSNGRRYEQYFGPGTRLTVT.